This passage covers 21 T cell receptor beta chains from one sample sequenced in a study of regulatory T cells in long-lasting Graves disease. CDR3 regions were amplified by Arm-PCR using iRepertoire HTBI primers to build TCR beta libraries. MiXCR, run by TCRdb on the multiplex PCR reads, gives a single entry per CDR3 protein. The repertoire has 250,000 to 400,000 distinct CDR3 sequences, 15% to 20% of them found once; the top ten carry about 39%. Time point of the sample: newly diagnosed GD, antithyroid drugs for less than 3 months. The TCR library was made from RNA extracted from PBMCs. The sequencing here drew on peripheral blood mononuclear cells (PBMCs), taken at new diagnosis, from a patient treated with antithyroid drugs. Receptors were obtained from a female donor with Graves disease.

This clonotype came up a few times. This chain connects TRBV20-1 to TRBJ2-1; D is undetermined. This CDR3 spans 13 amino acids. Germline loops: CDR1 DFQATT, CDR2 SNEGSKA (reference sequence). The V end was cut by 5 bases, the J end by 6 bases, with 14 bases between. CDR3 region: CSARDGRLNEQFF. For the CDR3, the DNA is TGCAGTGCTCGCGATGGGCGTCTCAATGAGCAGTTCTTC.

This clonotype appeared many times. The CDR3, as DNA: TGTGCCAGTAGTATCTCGGTGAACTACGAGCAGTACTTC. Translating it yields CASSISVNYEQYF. This sequence joins TRBV19 and TRBJ2-7; D not resolved. V lost 3 bases, J lost 3 bases, and 9 bases lay in between. This CDR3 is built from 13 residues. The V gene's germline CDR1 is LNHDA and CDR2 SQIVND (reference sequence).

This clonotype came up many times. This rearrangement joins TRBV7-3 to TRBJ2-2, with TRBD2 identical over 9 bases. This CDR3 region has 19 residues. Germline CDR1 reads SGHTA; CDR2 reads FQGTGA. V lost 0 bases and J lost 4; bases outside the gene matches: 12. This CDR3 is CASSLTLREGPRGTGELFF. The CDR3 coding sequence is TGTGCCAGCAGCTTAACGCTGCGGGAGGGCCCCCGGGGCACCGGGGAGCTGTTTTTT. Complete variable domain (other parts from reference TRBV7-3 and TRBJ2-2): GAGVSQTPSNKVTEKGKYVELRCDPISGHTALYWYRQSLGQGPEFLIYFQGTGAADDSGLPNDRFFAVRPEGSVSTLKIQRTERGDSAVYLCASSLTLREGPRGTGELFFGEGSRLTVL.

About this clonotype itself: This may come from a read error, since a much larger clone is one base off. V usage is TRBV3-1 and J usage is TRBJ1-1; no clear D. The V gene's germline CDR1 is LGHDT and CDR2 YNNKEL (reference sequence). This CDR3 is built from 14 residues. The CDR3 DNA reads TGTGCCAGCGGCCAAGCGTCCTGGGCCACTGAAGCTTTCTTT. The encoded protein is CASGQASWATEAFF.

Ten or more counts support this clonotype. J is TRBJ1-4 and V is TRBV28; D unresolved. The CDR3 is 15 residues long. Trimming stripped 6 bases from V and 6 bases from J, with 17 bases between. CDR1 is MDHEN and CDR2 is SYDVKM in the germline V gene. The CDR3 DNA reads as TGTGCCAGCAGAAAATCGACCAAGAGGGATGAAAAACTGTTTTTT. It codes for CASRKSTKRDEKLFF.

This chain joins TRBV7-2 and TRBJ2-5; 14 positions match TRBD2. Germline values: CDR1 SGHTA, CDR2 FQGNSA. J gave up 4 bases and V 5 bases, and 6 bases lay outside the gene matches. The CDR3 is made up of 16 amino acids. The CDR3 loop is CASSPYGTSGGETQYF. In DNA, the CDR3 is TGTGCCAGCAGCCCGTACGGGACTAGCGGGGGAGAGACCCAGTACTTC.

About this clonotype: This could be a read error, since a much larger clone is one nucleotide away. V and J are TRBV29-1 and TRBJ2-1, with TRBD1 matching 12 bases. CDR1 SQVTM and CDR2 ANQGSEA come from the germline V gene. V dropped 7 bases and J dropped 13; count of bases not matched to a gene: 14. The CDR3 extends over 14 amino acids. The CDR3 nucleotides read TGCAGCGGGGGACAGGGGGCGCTAGCGGAGACCCAGTTCTTC. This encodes CSGGQGALAETQFF.

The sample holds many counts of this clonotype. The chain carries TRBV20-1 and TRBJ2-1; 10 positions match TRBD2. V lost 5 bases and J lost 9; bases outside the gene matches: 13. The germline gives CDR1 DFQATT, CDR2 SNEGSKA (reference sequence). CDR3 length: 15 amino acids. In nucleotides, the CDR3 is TGCAGTGCTCGGAGAGCGGGAGGGCCGTGGGTTGAGCAGTTCTTC. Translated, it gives CSARRAGGPWVEQFF.

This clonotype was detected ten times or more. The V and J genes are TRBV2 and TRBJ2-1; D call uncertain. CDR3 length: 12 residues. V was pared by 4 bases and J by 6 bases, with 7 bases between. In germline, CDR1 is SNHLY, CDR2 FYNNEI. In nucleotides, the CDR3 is TGTGCCAGCAGTGTTTATAGCAATGAGCAGTTCTTC. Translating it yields CASSVYSNEQFF.

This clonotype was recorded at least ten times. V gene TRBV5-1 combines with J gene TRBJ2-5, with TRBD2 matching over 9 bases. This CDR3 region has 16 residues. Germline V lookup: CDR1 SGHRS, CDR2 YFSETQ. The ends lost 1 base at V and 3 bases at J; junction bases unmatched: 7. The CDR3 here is CASSLLTSGTKETQYF. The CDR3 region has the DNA TGCGCCAGCAGCTTGTTGACTAGCGGAACCAAAGAGACCCAGTACTTC. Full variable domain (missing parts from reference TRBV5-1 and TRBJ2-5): KAGVTQTPRYLIKTRGQQVTLSCSPISGHRSVSWYQQTPGQGLQFLFEYFSETQRNKGNFPGRFSGRQFSNSRSEMNVSTLELGDSALYLCASSLLTSGTKETQYFGPGTRLLVL.

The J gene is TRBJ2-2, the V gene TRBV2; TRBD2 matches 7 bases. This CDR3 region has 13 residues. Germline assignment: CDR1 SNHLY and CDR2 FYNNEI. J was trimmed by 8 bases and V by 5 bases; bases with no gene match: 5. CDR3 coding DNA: TGTGCCAGCAGTCAGACTAGCCCAGGGGAGCTGTTTTTT. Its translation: CASSQTSPGELFF.

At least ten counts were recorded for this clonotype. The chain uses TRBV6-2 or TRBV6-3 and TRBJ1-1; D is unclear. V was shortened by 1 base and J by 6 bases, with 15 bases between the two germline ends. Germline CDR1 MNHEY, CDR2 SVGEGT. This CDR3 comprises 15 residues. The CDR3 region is CASSYFEGRASEAFF. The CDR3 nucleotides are TGTGCCAGCAGTTACTTCGAAGGGCGGGCGTCTGAAGCTTTCTTT.

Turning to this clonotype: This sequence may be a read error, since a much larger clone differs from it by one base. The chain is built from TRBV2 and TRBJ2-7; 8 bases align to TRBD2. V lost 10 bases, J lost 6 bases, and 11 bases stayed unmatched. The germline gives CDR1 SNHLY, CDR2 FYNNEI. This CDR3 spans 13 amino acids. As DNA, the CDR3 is TGTGCCATCGAGACGGGGCTAGCGGGCGAGCAGTACTTC. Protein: CAIETGLAGEQYF.

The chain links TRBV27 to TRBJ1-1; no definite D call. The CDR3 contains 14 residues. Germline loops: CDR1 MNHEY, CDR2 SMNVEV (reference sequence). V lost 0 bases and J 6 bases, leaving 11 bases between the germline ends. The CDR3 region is CASSLSLADPEAFF. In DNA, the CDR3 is TGTGCCAGCAGTTTATCGTTGGCAGATCCTGAAGCTTTCTTT.

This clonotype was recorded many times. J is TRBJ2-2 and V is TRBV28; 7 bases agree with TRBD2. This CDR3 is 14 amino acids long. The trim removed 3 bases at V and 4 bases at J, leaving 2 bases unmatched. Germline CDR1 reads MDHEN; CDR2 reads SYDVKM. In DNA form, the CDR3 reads TGTGCCAGCAGTTTTAGCGGGTCCACCGGGGAGCTGTTTTTT. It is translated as CASSFSGSTGELFF. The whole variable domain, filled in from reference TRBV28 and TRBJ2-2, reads DVKVTQSSRYLVKRTGEKVFLECVQDMDHENMFWYRQDPGLGLRLIYFSYDVKMKEKGDIPEGYSVSREKKERFSLILESASTNQTSMYLCASSFSGSTGELFFGEGSRLTVL.

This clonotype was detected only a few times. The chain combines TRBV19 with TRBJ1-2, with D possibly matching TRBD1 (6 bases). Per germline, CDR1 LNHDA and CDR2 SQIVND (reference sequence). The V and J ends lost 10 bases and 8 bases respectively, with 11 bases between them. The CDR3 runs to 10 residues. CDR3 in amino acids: CATGGGGYTF. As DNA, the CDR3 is TGTGCCACTGGGGGCGGGGGCTACACCTTC.

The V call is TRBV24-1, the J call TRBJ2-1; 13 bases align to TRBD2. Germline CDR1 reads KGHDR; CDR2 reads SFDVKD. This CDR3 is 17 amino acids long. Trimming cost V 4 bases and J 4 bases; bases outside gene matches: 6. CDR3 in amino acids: CATSEVTSGRSYNEQFF. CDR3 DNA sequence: TGTGCCACCAGTGAAGTGACTAGCGGGAGGTCTTACAATGAGCAGTTCTTC.

The CDR3 DNA follows: TGTGCCAGCAGCTCGCGCGGTAGCGGGAGTTTTGAGCAGTACTTC. It codes for CASSSRGSGSFEQYF. J is TRBJ2-7 and V is TRBV7-2; TRBD2 matches at 9 bases. The J segment lost 7 bases and the V segment lost 4 bases, leaving 11 bases of the junction unmatched. The germline CDR1 and CDR2 sequences are SGHTA and FQGNSA. CDR3 length: 15 amino acids.

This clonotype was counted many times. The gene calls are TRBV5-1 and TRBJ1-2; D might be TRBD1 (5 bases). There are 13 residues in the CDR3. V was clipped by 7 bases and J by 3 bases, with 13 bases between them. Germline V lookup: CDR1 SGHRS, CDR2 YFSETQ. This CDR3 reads CASSRSRDYGYTF. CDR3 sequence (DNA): TGCGCCAGCTCACGTTCCAGGGACTATGGCTACACCTTC.

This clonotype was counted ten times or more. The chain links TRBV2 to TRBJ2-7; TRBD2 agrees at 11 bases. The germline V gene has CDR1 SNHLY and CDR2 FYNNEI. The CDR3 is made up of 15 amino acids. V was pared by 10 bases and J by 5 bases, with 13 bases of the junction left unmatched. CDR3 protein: CATLANIAGGNEQYF. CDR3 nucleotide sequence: TGTGCCACCCTGGCCAATATAGCGGGAGGGAACGAGCAGTACTTC.

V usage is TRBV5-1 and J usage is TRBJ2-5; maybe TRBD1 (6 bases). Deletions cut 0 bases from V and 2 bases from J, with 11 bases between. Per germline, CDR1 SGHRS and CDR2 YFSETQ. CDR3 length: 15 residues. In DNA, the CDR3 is TGCGCCAGCAGCTTGGGCCCAGGGACACAAGAGACCCAGTACTTC. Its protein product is CASSLGPGTQETQYF.